The T cell receptor (beta chain) under discussion was sequenced for a study of T cell responses to AZD1222 COVID-19 vaccine. The overall study: Timing groups of about 4 and about 12 weeks for second doses were pooled.

The data were produced by immunoSEQ multiplex PCR, yet TCRdb's version contains in-frame clones alone and is incomplete. The sample has tens of thousands of clones; approximately 90% are singletons. Details on this clone: Its antigen is not known.

Study-wide results and limits: It was only after the peak T cell response that any repertoires were sampled. Compared with day 0, the breadth and depth of the Spike-specific TCR repertoire rose significantly after two doses of AZD1222. Just a handful of AZD1222 recipients were seropositive at baseline.

The sequenced sample was peripheral blood, obtained on day 0 of AZD1222 vaccination. The clonotype comes from an adult in good health.

This chain's CDR3 is CASSRQGGQPQHF. The CDR3 DNA reads as TGTGCCAGCAGTCGGCAGGGGGGTCAGCCCCAGCATTTT. This rearrangement joins TRBV6-5 to TRBJ1-5; 7 positions match TRBD1. V lost 5 bases and J lost 6; bases outside the gene matches: 4. This CDR3 comprises 13 residues. Germline V CDR1 and CDR2: MNHEY, SVGAGI.